The 13 T cell receptor beta chains below were found in one sample sequenced in a study of early T cells in non-severe SARS-CoV-2 infection. From the 5' RACE reads, TCRdb called clonotypes with MiXCR, one entry per CDR3 protein. The sample records under 70,000 distinct CDR3 sequences, about 6% being singletons. The specimen was whole blood, collected at baseline. Source of these receptors: an adult who was a healthcare worker with PCR-confirmed SARS-CoV-2 infection or an uninfected control (not recorded which).

Ten or more counts support this clonotype. DNA of the CDR3: TGTGCCAGCAGTTTTGCCCGGACAGCAACAGATACGCAGTATTTT. Its translation: CASSFARTATDTQYF. The genes are TRBV28 and TRBJ2-3, with D tentatively TRBD1 (6 bases). V was shortened by 3 bases and J by 3 bases, with 13 bases between the two germline ends. Germline lookup yields CDR1 MDHEN and CDR2 SYDVKM. CDR3 length: 15 residues.

Many counts were recorded for this clonotype. This chain joins TRBV19 and TRBJ2-1, with 12 bases identical to TRBD2. Germline V lookup: CDR1 LNHDA, CDR2 SQIVND (reference sequence). This CDR3 contains 17 residues. Trimming cost V 3 bases and J 1 base; bases outside gene matches: 4. CDR3 DNA: TGTGCCAGTAGTATCGGAGGACTAGCGGGGTCCTACAATGAGCAGTTCTTC. This translates into CASSIGGLAGSYNEQFF. The variable domain in full, with the rest retrieved from reference TRBV19 and TRBJ2-1, is DGGITQSPKYLFRKEGQNVTLSCEQNLNHDAMYWYRQDPGQGLRLIYYSQIVNDFQKGDIAEGYSVSREKKESFPLTVTSAQKNPTAFYLCASSIGGLAGSYNEQFFGPGTRLTVL.

This chain uses TRBV20-1 with TRBJ1-1; D might be TRBD1 (5 bases). The germline V and J ends were trimmed by 1 base and 3 bases, with 12 bases remaining between them. This CDR3 is 14 amino acids long. The V gene's germline CDR1 is DFQATT and CDR2 SNEGSKA (reference sequence). The CDR3 DNA reads as TGCAGTGCTAGAGGAGGGACGTTGGACACTGAAGCTTTCTTT. Translation: CSARGGTLDTEAFF.

This chain links TRBV24-1 with TRBJ2-2; weak D call: TRBD1 (5 bases). V gave up 7 bases and J gave up 0 bases, with 11 bases separating them. Germline V gene sequence: CDR1 KGHDR, CDR2 SFDVKD. The CDR3 contains 15 residues. The CDR3 sequence: CATSHRSANTGELFF. CDR3 DNA sequence: TGTGCCACCAGCCACAGGAGCGCGAACACCGGGGAGCTGTTTTTT.

This clonotype was counted a few times. The rearrangement links TRBV7-2 to TRBJ2-1, with no clear D. Trimming took off 2 bases at V and 10 bases at J, with 3 bases between the two ends. The CDR3 loop spans 10 amino acids. Germline-derived CDR1 and CDR2 are SGHTA and FQGNSA. The CDR3 sequence is CASSLIEQFF. The CDR3 DNA follows: TGTGCCAGCAGCTTAATCGAGCAGTTCTTC. The full variable domain, with the rest looked up from reference TRBV7-2 and TRBJ2-1, is GAGVSQSPSNKVTEKGKDVELRCDPISGHTALYWYRQSLGQGLEFLIYFQGNSAPDKSGLPSDRFSAERTGGSVSTLTIQRTQQEDSAVYLCASSLIEQFFGPGTRLTVL.

The sample holds many counts of this clonotype. The chain joins TRBV28 to TRBJ1-5; tentative D call: TRBD1 (6 bases). V dropped 3 bases and J dropped 5 bases, with 11 bases sitting between them. The CDR3 contains 14 residues. Germline CDR1 reads MDHEN; CDR2 reads SYDVKM. The CDR3 loop is CASSLRNRDQPQHF. The CDR3, as DNA: TGTGCCAGCAGTTTGCGGAACAGGGATCAGCCCCAGCATTTT. Variable domain in full (rest from reference TRBV28 and TRBJ1-5): DVKVTQSSRYLVKRTGEKVFLECVQDMDHENMFWYRQDPGLGLRLIYFSYDVKMKEKGDIPEGYSVSREKKERFSLILESASTNQTSMYLCASSLRNRDQPQHFGDGTRLSIL.

This clonotype occurred many times. This rearrangement joins TRBV7-2 to TRBJ2-5; 7 bases are a match to TRBD2. Germline V CDR1 and CDR2: SGHTA, FQGNSA. Trimming at V came to 4 bases and at J to 0 bases, leaving 8 bases not matched to a gene. The CDR3 has 16 residues. CDR3 loop: CASSSGTTVYQETQYF. CDR3 in DNA: TGTGCCAGCAGCTCCGGGACTACTGTGTACCAAGAGACCCAGTACTTC.

This clonotype came up many times. The chain uses TRBV7-2 and TRBJ2-1, with D tentatively TRBD2 (6 bases). This CDR3 has 15 residues. V was trimmed by 6 bases and J by 6 bases, leaving 18 bases between them. Germline V gene lookup returns CDR1 SGHTA and CDR2 FQGNSA. CDR3 bases: TGTGCCAGCAGTTATACCGGGACTGGGTCCAATGAGCAGTTCTTC. Translating gives CASSYTGTGSNEQFF. The complete variable domain, with remaining parts taken from reference TRBV7-2 and TRBJ2-1, reads GAGVSQSPSNKVTEKGKDVELRCDPISGHTALYWYRQSLGQGLEFLIYFQGNSAPDKSGLPSDRFSAERTGGSVSTLTIQRTQQEDSAVYLCASSYTGTGSNEQFFGPGTRLTVL.

This clonotype was picked up many times. V usage is TRBV20-1 and J usage is TRBJ2-1, with unresolved D. V was cut by 6 bases and J by 0 bases, with 3 bases left in between. The CDR3 consists of 11 residues. Germline lookup yields CDR1 DFQATT and CDR2 SNEGSKA (reference sequence). The CDR3 region is CSAGSYNEQFF. The DNA of the CDR3 is TGCAGTGCGGGCTCCTACAATGAGCAGTTCTTC.

There are many counts of this clonotype. The chain carries TRBV29-1 and TRBJ1-2; D not certain. Between the trimmed V and J ends, which lost 6 bases and 3 bases, there was a span of 14 bases. CDR1 and CDR2 (germline): SQVTM, ANQGSEA. The CDR3 is 13 residues long. CDR3 in amino acids: CSVTKRSYYGYTF. The CDR3 bases are TGCAGCGTAACTAAGAGATCATACTATGGCTACACCTTC.

This clonotype was counted ten times or more. The chain couples TRBV5-5 to TRBJ1-1; D is undetermined. With 1 base removed from V and 1 base from J, the gap between germline ends came to 5 bases. This CDR3 is built from 13 residues. The germline V gene encodes CDR1 SGHKS and CDR2 YYEKEE (reference sequence). CDR3 in amino acids: CASSLWENTEAFF. The CDR3 bases are TGTGCCAGCAGCTTGTGGGAGAACACTGAAGCTTTCTTT.

V is TRBV10-2 and J is TRBJ1-1; possibly TRBD1 for D (5 bases). Germline CDR1 reads WSHSY; CDR2 reads SAAADI. The CDR3 runs 16 residues. Trimming stripped 4 bases from V and 10 bases from J, with 25 bases between. Here the CDR3 DNA reads TGCGCCAGCAGTGTAGGGTCGCCGGGGACCTCGCAGGGAGCTTTCTTT. Residues: CASSVGSPGTSQGAFF.

The J gene is TRBJ2-5, the V gene TRBV7-8; D uncertain. This CDR3 spans 15 amino acids. Germline CDR1 is SGHVS and CDR2 is FQNEAQ. Deletions cut 1 base from V and 4 bases from J, with 13 bases between. The CDR3 DNA follows: TGTGCCAGCAGCTTAGAGGAGCAAATCCGAGAGACCCAGTACTTC. It is translated as CASSLEEQIRETQYF.